A selection of T cell receptor beta chains follows, all from one sample in a study of early T cells in non-severe SARS-CoV-2 infection. TCRdb independently ran MiXCR on the 5' RACE reads; one entry per CDR3 protein. Of 25,000 to 35,000 distinct CDR3 sequences in the sample, about 3.9% were seen once. The sequencing input was whole blood. Receptors originate from an adult who was a healthcare worker with PCR-confirmed SARS-CoV-2 infection or an uninfected control (not recorded which). Each CDR3 is given with its conserved first and last residue. The D gene is left open where the match is weak. Size is omitted from some rows. Given values are once, few, many or a class for expanded clones.

>TRBD2|TRBJ2-1|many|TRBV6-1
TGTGCCAGCACTGGACTAGCGGGTGCTGAGGGTGAGCAGTTCTTC
CASTGLAGAEGEQFF
>NA|TRBJ2-7|many|TRBV4-1
TGCGCCAGCAGCCACTTTGGCCGGGACTACGAGCAGTACTTC
CASSHFGRDYEQYF
>NA|TRBJ1-5|many|TRBV19
TGTGCCAGTAGTACCTCTTCCGGAAATCAGCCCCAGCATTTT
CASSTSSGNQPQHF
>NA|TRBJ2-2|many|TRBV2
TGTGCCAGGGCGGGGCTCTCAGCCGGGGAGCTGTTTTTT
CARAGLSAGELFF
>TRBD1|TRBJ2-5|many|TRBV7-7
TGTGCTAGCAGCTTAATTGGAGGACAGGACGAAGAGACCCAGTACTTC
CASSLIGGQDEETQYF
>TRBD1|TRBJ1-2|NA|TRBV5-8
TGTGCCAGCAGCATCGGACAGGGACGTGGCTACACCTTC
CASSIGQGRGYTF
>NA|TRBJ2-2|many|TRBV7-7
TGTGCTAGCAGCTACGGGAACGCGAACACCGGGGAGCTGTTTTTT
CASSYGNANTGELFF
>TRBD1|TRBJ2-7|many|TRBV9
TGTGCCAGCAGCGCCCAGGGACAGACACGCGAGCAGTACTTC
CASSAQGQTREQYF
>NA|TRBJ1-2|many|TRBV27
TGTGCCAGCAGTTTATTCTACAGGGCCGATGGCTACACCTTC
CASSLFYRADGYTF
>TRBD1|TRBJ1-1|many|TRBV11-2
TGTGCCAGCAGCTTAGTGAGGGCAGGGGGCACTGAAGCTTTCTTT
CASSLVRAGGTEAFF
>NA|TRBJ1-2|many|TRBV12-3/TRBV12-4
TGTGCCAGCAGTTTTTTGGCCGGCTATGGCTACACCTTC
CASSFLAGYGYTF
>TRBD1|TRBJ2-5|many|TRBV18
TGTGCCAGCTCACCTCGGTTACAGGGGCAAGAGACCCAGTACTTC
CASSPRLQGQETQYF
>NA|TRBJ2-7|many|TRBV2
TGTGCCAGCAGCAGGGACTACGAGCAGTACTTC
CASSRDYEQYF
>NA|TRBJ2-7|many|TRBV6-1
TGTGCCAGCAGCGGGACTTCCCTCGAGCAGTACTTC
CASSGTSLEQYF
>NA|TRBJ1-2|many|TRBV2
TGTGCCAGCAGCCACGGGACGGAAAACTATGGCTACACCTTC
CASSHGTENYGYTF
>TRBD1|TRBJ2-7|medium-sized|TRBV7-8
TGTGCCAGCGGCGACAGGGAAGGACCCTACGAGCAGTACTTC
CASGDREGPYEQYF
>NA|TRBJ1-5|many|TRBV18
TGTGCCAGCTCACCCGACAGCGGCAATCAGCCCCAGCATTTT
CASSPDSGNQPQHF
>NA|TRBJ1-5|many|TRBV2
TGTGCCAGCAGCGGTGGGACGATTAGCAATCAGCCCCAGCATTTT
CASSGGTISNQPQHF
>TRBD1|TRBJ2-7|many|TRBV10-2
TGCGCCAGCAGTGAGTCATCAGGGGGCGGTTACGAGCAGTACTTC
CASSESSGGGYEQYF
>NA|TRBJ2-4|NA|TRBV21-1
TGTGCCAGCAGCACTCCCGGGCCTACCCTTTTGGACATTCAGTACTTC
CASSTPGPTLLDIQYF
>NA|TRBJ1-6|NA|TRBV7-9
TGTGCCAGCAGCCGGGGGACCGAATATAATTCACCCCTCCACTTT
CASSRGTEYNSPLHF
>NA|TRBJ1-1|many|TRBV4-1
TGCGCCAGCAGCTTCCGACAGATTGGAACTGAAGCTTTCTTT
CASSFRQIGTEAFF
>NA|TRBJ1-6|few|TRBV10-3
TGTGCCATCAGTGAGTCGAAGACCCCCGGGGCTTCACCCCTCCACTTT
CAISESKTPGASPLHF
>TRBD1|TRBJ2-3|many|TRBV27
TGTGCCAGCAGTTTATGGGCAGGGGGCCCAGATACGCAGTATTTT
CASSLWAGGPDTQYF
>TRBD2|TRBJ2-3|many|TRBV20-1
TGCAGTGTTCCACTAGCGGGAAGCCATCTCACAGATACGCAGTATTTT
CSVPLAGSHLTDTQYF
>TRBD1|TRBJ1-1|many|TRBV2
TGTGCCAGCAGTGAAGGCGGAACAGGGGGCTATGAAGCTTTCTTT
CASSEGGTGGYEAFF
>TRBD1|TRBJ1-1|NA|TRBV18
TGTGCCAGCTCACTGGACAGGGGGTACACTGAAGCTTTCTTT
CASSLDRGYTEAFF
>NA|TRBJ1-5|many|TRBV12-3/TRBV12-4
TGTGCCAGCAGCTTAGGCCGGTTTATGGGCAATCAGCCCCAGCATTTT
CASSLGRFMGNQPQHF
>TRBD1|TRBJ1-1|many|TRBV3-1
TGTGCCAGCAGCCAAGAGGCGGCGAGGGGGCTTACGAGTACTGAAGCTTTCTTT
CASSQEAARGLTSTEAFF
>NA|TRBJ2-5|many|TRBV9
TGTGCCAGCAGCCCAGGCCCCAGCCGTGAGGCCCAGTACTTC
CASSPGPSREAQYF
>NA|TRBJ1-6|few|TRBV20-1
TGCAGTGCTAGAGATCTGGGATATAATTCACCCCTCCACTTT
CSARDLGYNSPLHF
>TRBD1|TRBJ2-7|NA|TRBV7-2
TGTGCCAGCAGCCGGGACAGGGGCCACTACGAGCAGTACTTC
CASSRDRGHYEQYF
>NA|TRBJ1-5|many|TRBV6-4
TGTGCCAGCAGCCCTAGGCCCCAGTATAGCAATCAGCCCCAGCATTTT
CASSPRPQYSNQPQHF
>NA|TRBJ2-7|many|TRBV6-1
TGTGCCAGCGGTAGGGGCTGGGAGCAGTACTTC
CASGRGWEQYF
>NA|TRBJ2-7|many|TRBV10-3
TGTGCCATCAGTGGGGGAGGTGCAGGCGAGCAGTACTTC
CAISGGGAGEQYF
>NA|TRBJ2-7|NA|TRBV12-3/TRBV12-4
TGTGCCAGCAGTTTAGGGCAGAACTACGAGCAGTACTTC
CASSLGQNYEQYF
>NA|TRBJ2-4|NA|TRBV12-3/TRBV12-4
TGTGCCAGCAGGCCCCAGGGGCCGGTAAACATTCAGTACTTC
CASRPQGPVNIQYF
>NA|TRBJ2-5|many|TRBV11-2
TGTGCCAGCAGCTTAACCGGGTCGCGGGAGACCCAGTACTTC
CASSLTGSRETQYF
>NA|TRBJ2-1|many|TRBV2
TGTGCCAGCAGTGTTGGGGCGGGGGCTACTTATGAGCAGTTCTTC
CASSVGAGATYEQFF
>NA|TRBJ2-7|NA|TRBV5-4
TGTGCCAGCAGCTTTTTTTCCGTTACACATCCCTACGAGCAGTACTTC
CASSFFSVTHPYEQYF
>TRBD2|TRBJ2-1|few|TRBV14
TGTGCCAGCAGCCCGACGGATCGACTAGCGGGGCCAAATGAGCAGTTCTTC
CASSPTDRLAGPNEQFF